These T cell receptor beta chains were read from a single sample in a study of early T cells in non-severe SARS-CoV-2 infection. TCRdb re-called the 5' RACE reads through MiXCR, storing one row per CDR3 protein. The table lists about 26,000 distinct CDR3 sequences, around 5.5% of them singletons. Sequencing was done on a sample of whole blood. The receptors here all came from an adult who was a healthcare worker with PCR-confirmed SARS-CoV-2 infection or an uninfected control (not recorded which). Each CDR3 is given with its conserved first and last residue. The D gene is left open where the match is weak. Clone size, where shown, is once, few, many, or a class for clones that have expanded.

abundance: -; j_gene: TRBJ1-2; d_gene: -; v_gene: TRBV5-1; CDR3aa: CASSIGTANYGYTF; CDR3nt: TGCGCCAGCAGCATTGGGACCGCTAACTATGGCTACACCTTC
abundance: -; j_gene: TRBJ2-3; d_gene: -; v_gene: TRBV2; CDR3aa: CAIVVVVDQTDTQYF; CDR3nt: TGTGCCATTGTTGTCGTGGTCGACCAGACAGATACGCAGTATTTT
abundance: many; j_gene: TRBJ1-4; d_gene: -; v_gene: TRBV19; CDR3aa: CASSTPPGWTNEKLFF; CDR3nt: TGTGCCAGTAGTACCCCCCCGGGGTGGACTAATGAAAAACTGTTTTTT
abundance: many; j_gene: TRBJ1-2; d_gene: -; v_gene: TRBV29-1; CDR3aa: CSTAGGDDYGYTF; CDR3nt: TGCAGCACGGCGGGAGGGGACGACTATGGCTACACCTTC
abundance: many; j_gene: TRBJ2-5; d_gene: -; v_gene: TRBV14; CDR3aa: CASSLDFGVTQYF; CDR3nt: TGTGCCAGCAGCCTCGACTTCGGGGTGACCCAGTACTTC
abundance: few; j_gene: TRBJ2-3; d_gene: -; v_gene: TRBV11-3; CDR3aa: CASSLAGLVTDTQYF; CDR3nt: TGTGCCAGCAGCTTAGCTGGGTTAGTCACAGATACGCAGTATTTT
abundance: -; j_gene: TRBJ2-3; d_gene: -; v_gene: TRBV19; CDR3aa: CASSERGHTDTQYF; CDR3nt: TGTGCCAGTAGCGAGCGGGGACACACAGATACGCAGTATTTT
abundance: medium-sized; j_gene: TRBJ1-1; d_gene: TRBD1; v_gene: TRBV20-1; CDR3aa: CSAIDRGTMNTEAFF; CDR3nt: TGCAGTGCTATCGACAGGGGGACGATGAACACTGAAGCTTTCTTT
abundance: many; j_gene: TRBJ1-1; d_gene: -; v_gene: TRBV5-1; CDR3aa: CASSVIMGGNTEAFF; CDR3nt: TGCGCCAGCAGCGTAATTATGGGCGGCAACACTGAAGCTTTCTTT
abundance: many; j_gene: TRBJ1-1; d_gene: -; v_gene: TRBV7-2; CDR3aa: CASRPGPAGTEAFF; CDR3nt: TGTGCCAGCAGACCTGGCCCTGCCGGCACTGAAGCTTTCTTT
abundance: medium-sized; j_gene: TRBJ2-2; d_gene: TRBD1; v_gene: TRBV20-1; CDR3aa: CSARDLQGDTGELFF; CDR3nt: TGCAGTGCTAGAGATCTACAGGGGGACACCGGGGAGCTGTTTTTT
abundance: -; j_gene: TRBJ1-4; d_gene: -; v_gene: TRBV18; CDR3aa: CASSPDSATNEKLFF; CDR3nt: TGTGCCAGCTCCCCGGACAGTGCAACTAATGAAAAACTGTTTTTT
abundance: many; j_gene: TRBJ1-1; d_gene: -; v_gene: TRBV4-2; CDR3aa: CASSQATSLNTEAFF; CDR3nt: TGTGCCAGCAGCCAAGCGACCAGTCTGAACACTGAAGCTTTCTTT
abundance: many; j_gene: TRBJ1-5; d_gene: -; v_gene: TRBV4-2; CDR3aa: CASSLLSGEQPQHF; CDR3nt: TGTGCCAGCAGCCTCCTTTCGGGAGAACAGCCCCAGCATTTT
abundance: many; j_gene: TRBJ1-1; d_gene: -; v_gene: TRBV7-9; CDR3aa: CASSAGQNTEAFF; CDR3nt: TGTGCCAGCAGCGCCGGTCAAAACACTGAAGCTTTCTTT
abundance: few; j_gene: TRBJ2-3; d_gene: -; v_gene: TRBV7-8; CDR3aa: CASSLAGAGTDTQYF; CDR3nt: TGTGCCAGCAGCTTAGCGGGGGCCGGGACAGATACGCAGTATTTT
abundance: few; j_gene: TRBJ2-3; d_gene: TRBD1; v_gene: TRBV10-3; CDR3aa: CAISDRRQGVGDTQYF; CDR3nt: TGTGCCATCAGTGACAGGAGACAGGGGGTTGGAGATACGCAGTATTTT
abundance: many; j_gene: TRBJ2-3; d_gene: TRBD1; v_gene: TRBV9; CDR3aa: CASSLHTGTGTDTQYF; CDR3nt: TGTGCCAGCAGCTTACACACCGGGACAGGCACAGATACGCAGTATTTT
abundance: -; j_gene: TRBJ2-5; d_gene: -; v_gene: TRBV20-1; CDR3aa: CSAIRGETQYF; CDR3nt: TGCAGTGCTATTCGTGGGGAGACCCAGTACTTC
abundance: many; j_gene: TRBJ2-3; d_gene: -; v_gene: TRBV7-2; CDR3aa: CASSLAQRARGDTQYF; CDR3nt: TGTGCCAGCAGCTTAGCCCAGAGGGCTAGGGGGGATACGCAGTATTTT
abundance: -; j_gene: TRBJ2-2; d_gene: -; v_gene: TRBV27; CDR3aa: CASHRLGTGELFF; CDR3nt: TGTGCCAGCCACAGGTTGGGCACCGGGGAGCTGTTTTTT
abundance: many; j_gene: TRBJ1-2; d_gene: -; v_gene: TRBV20-1; CDR3aa: CSARDEGVSLNYGYTF; CDR3nt: TGCAGTGCTAGAGACGAGGGGGTGTCTCTTAACTATGGCTACACCTTC
abundance: -; j_gene: TRBJ2-3; d_gene: -; v_gene: TRBV28; CDR3aa: CASSRTSTDTQYF; CDR3nt: TGTGCCAGCAGCAGGACTAGCACAGATACGCAGTATTTT
abundance: -; j_gene: TRBJ1-6; d_gene: -; v_gene: TRBV7-9; CDR3aa: CASSLSHGTYNSPLHF; CDR3nt: TGTGCCAGCAGCTTAAGTCACGGGACCTATAATTCACCCCTCCACTTT
abundance: many; j_gene: TRBJ2-3; d_gene: -; v_gene: TRBV4-1; CDR3aa: CASSPDWGVDTQYF; CDR3nt: TGCGCCAGCAGCCCGGACTGGGGCGTGGATACGCAGTATTTT
abundance: -; j_gene: TRBJ2-5; d_gene: TRBD2; v_gene: TRBV12-3/TRBV12-4; CDR3aa: CASSPLAGGHQETQYF; CDR3nt: TGTGCCAGCAGTCCCTTAGCGGGGGGACACCAAGAGACCCAGTACTTC
abundance: many; j_gene: TRBJ1-5; d_gene: TRBD1; v_gene: TRBV6-1; CDR3aa: CASSARGGGAGNQPQHF; CDR3nt: TGTGCCAGCAGTGCCAGGGGAGGGGGCGCGGGCAATCAGCCCCAGCATTTT
abundance: -; j_gene: TRBJ2-7; d_gene: -; v_gene: TRBV6-5; CDR3aa: CATSEGGARYEQYF; CDR3nt: TGTGCCACCTCCGAAGGCGGGGCCCGCTACGAGCAGTACTTC
abundance: -; j_gene: TRBJ2-1; d_gene: -; v_gene: TRBV18; CDR3aa: CASSAQGGAYNEQFF; CDR3nt: TGTGCCAGCTCAGCTCAGGGGGGGGCCTACAATGAGCAGTTCTTC
abundance: many; j_gene: TRBJ2-7; d_gene: TRBD2; v_gene: TRBV12-3/TRBV12-4; CDR3aa: CASSLGTRYEQYF; CDR3nt: TGTGCCAGCAGTCTCGGGACTAGGTACGAGCAGTACTTC
abundance: many; j_gene: TRBJ1-1; d_gene: TRBD1; v_gene: TRBV20-1; CDR3aa: CPAGQGVTEAFF; CDR3nt: TGCCCTGCGGGACAGGGGGTTACTGAAGCTTTCTTT
abundance: -; j_gene: TRBJ2-3; d_gene: -; v_gene: TRBV6-4; CDR3aa: CASSEMYRGTQYF; CDR3nt: TGTGCCAGCAGTGAAATGTATCGGGGTACGCAGTATTTT
abundance: many; j_gene: TRBJ1-4; d_gene: -; v_gene: TRBV7-9; CDR3aa: CASSLPPGAIGEKLFF; CDR3nt: TGTGCCAGCAGCTTACCCCCAGGGGCTATTGGGGAAAAACTGTTTTTT
abundance: many; j_gene: TRBJ2-2; d_gene: TRBD2; v_gene: TRBV2; CDR3aa: CASRTSGAGELFF; CDR3nt: TGTGCCAGCAGAACTAGCGGGGCCGGGGAGCTGTTTTTT
abundance: many; j_gene: TRBJ2-7; d_gene: -; v_gene: TRBV19; CDR3aa: CASRTSGTEFYEQYF; CDR3nt: TGTGCCAGTAGGACCTCGGGGACTGAGTTCTACGAGCAGTACTTC